The T cell receptor beta chain described here comes from a study of blood T cells in healthy people across ages. Points from the study as a whole: Higher diversity, along with more naive CD4+ cells, distinguished long-lived donors from aged donors.

A second PCR, run for roughly 7 to 12 cycles, used a sample-barcoded 5' primer plus a J-beta primer mix. TCRdb processed the 5' RACE reads anew with MiXCR; each CDR3 protein has one entry. The table records around 780,000 distinct CDR3 sequences, about 56% of them present only once. Turning to this clonotype: Its cognate antigen is unknown.

The CDR3 has 19 residues. V lost 5 bases to trimming and J lost 2 bases, with 22 bases between them. Germline V lookup: CDR1 SGHAT, CDR2 FQNNGV. The chain joins TRBV11-2 to TRBJ1-6, with D maybe TRBD1 (6 bases). Sequenced material: blood. The source of this sequence is a man aged 35 to 55 in good health. The CDR3 loop is CASSRRGTGFIAYNSPLHF. The CDR3 region has the DNA TGTGCCAGCAGCCGTAGAGGAACAGGGTTTATCGCCTATAATTCACCCCTCCACTTT.